Below, 24 T cell receptor beta chains from the same sample are listed, as sequenced in a study of T cell responses to AZD1222 COVID-19 vaccine (dated by TCRdb to 2020 to 2023). The sample's time point label is to be understood as: baseline before first vaccination. The library came from the immunoSEQ multiplex PCR assay. In TCRdb, the immuneACCESS table is reduced to in-frame sequences with V and J assigned. These tables do not hold every clone; where another copy was compared, an unresolved V gene accounts for under half, and the others remain unexplained. Present in this sample are fewer than 95,000 clones, 80% to 90% of which were seen just once. Together, the top ten hold roughly 29% of the sample. The source material was peripheral blood, sampled on day 0 of AZD1222 vaccination. The receptors originated from an adult in good health.

The chain links TRBV7-3 to TRBJ2-1; 7 positions match TRBD1. Per germline, CDR1 SGHTA and CDR2 FQGTGA. With V trimmed by 5 bases and J by 3 bases, 4 bases remained unmatched. The CDR3 is 14 residues long. CDR3 sequence (DNA): TGTGCCAGCAGCGAACGACAGGGCTACAATGAGCAGTTCTTC. The encoded protein is CASSERQGYNEQFF.

The gene calls are TRBV5-6 and TRBJ1-1, with D uncertain. This CDR3 is 15 amino acids long. Trimming took off 0 bases at V and 0 bases at J, with 9 bases between the two ends. Germline assignment: CDR1 SGHDT and CDR2 YYEEEE. CDR3 DNA: TGTGCCAGCAGCTTGGTTGGGCGGATGAACACTGAAGCTTTCTTT. Protein product: CASSLVGRMNTEAFF.

The chain is built from TRBV7-2 and TRBJ2-1; D ambiguous. Per germline, CDR1 SGHTA and CDR2 FQGNSA. This CDR3 contains 13 residues. V lost 4 bases and J lost 4, with 8 bases in between. The CDR3 reads CASSSGRYNEQFF. CDR3 sequence (DNA): TGTGCCAGCAGCTCCGGACGATACAATGAGCAGTTCTTC.

The V and J genes are TRBV24-1 and TRBJ2-3, with D uncertain. V was trimmed by 1 base and J by 6 bases, leaving 7 bases between them. Looked up from germline, CDR1 is KGHDR and CDR2 is SFDVKD. The CDR3 sequence is 13 residues long. Here the CDR3 reads CATSDFTGDTQYF. As DNA, the CDR3 is TGTGCCACCAGTGATTTCACGGGCGATACGCAGTATTTT.

V gene TRBV19 combines with J gene TRBJ2-3, with D possibly TRBD1 on 5 matching bases. This CDR3 spans 14 amino acids. The ends were cut back, 5 bases at V and 0 bases at J, with 9 bases in the middle. In germline, CDR1 is LNHDA, CDR2 SQIVND (reference sequence). The CDR3 nucleotides read TGTGCCAGTAGTCTAAGACAGAGCACAGATACGCAGTATTTT. It encodes CASSLRQSTDTQYF.

The chain uses TRBV29-1 and TRBJ1-1; D remains ambiguous. The germline V gene has CDR1 SQVTM and CDR2 ANQGSEA. The CDR3 runs 11 residues. The V and J ends lost 5 bases and 1 base respectively, with 5 bases between them. The CDR3 region has the DNA TGCAGCGTTAGGAAGAACACTGAAGCTTTCTTT. This codes for CSVRKNTEAFF.

This sequence joins TRBV5-1 and TRBJ1-5; D gene unclear. Germline V lookup: CDR1 SGHRS, CDR2 YFSETQ. The CDR3 contains 14 residues. V was cut by 1 base and J by 3 bases, with 8 bases left in between. The CDR3: CASSLWPINQPQHF. CDR3 bases: TGCGCCAGCAGCTTGTGGCCGATCAATCAGCCCCAGCATTTT. The variable domain in full, with the rest retrieved from reference TRBV5-1 and TRBJ1-5, is KAGVTQTPRYLIKTRGQQVTLSCSPISGHRSVSWYQQTPGQGLQFLFEYFSETQRNKGNFPGRFSGRQFSNSRSEMNVSTLELGDSALYLCASSLWPINQPQHFGDGTRLSIL.

The chain couples TRBV10-2 to TRBJ1-5; TRBD1 might be the D (5 bases). The CDR3 contains 15 residues. Germline CDR1 is WSHSY and CDR2 is SAAADI. The V gene lost 8 bases and the J gene lost 0 bases, with 14 bases spanning the gap. CDR3: CASGGGTGSNQPQHF. The CDR3 region has the DNA TGCGCCAGCGGAGGAGGGACCGGTAGCAATCAGCCCCAGCATTTT.

CDR3 residues: CASSGEGRTNTGELFF. The CDR3 DNA sequence: TGTGCCAGCAGTGGGGAAGGACGGACGAACACCGGGGAGCTGTTTTTT. The rearrangement uses TRBV2 and TRBJ2-2, with unresolved D. In germline, CDR1 is SNHLY, CDR2 FYNNEI. The CDR3 is made up of 16 amino acids. Trimming took 4 bases from V and 0 from J, leaving 12 bases between them.

V gene TRBV28 combines with J gene TRBJ2-7, with TRBD2 identical over 13 bases. With 6 bases clipped from V and 1 base from J, the junction kept 0 bases outside the gene matches. There are 14 residues in the CDR3. Germline V CDR1 and CDR2: MDHEN, SYDVKM. The CDR3: CASRGLAGSYEQYF. CDR3 nucleotides: TGTGCCAGCAGGGGACTAGCGGGGTCCTACGAGCAGTACTTC.

The gene calls are TRBV28 and TRBJ1-2; no reliable D call. V dropped 2 bases and J dropped 6 bases, with 13 bases sitting between them. From germline, CDR1 is MDHEN and CDR2 SYDVKM. The CDR3 runs 14 residues. CDR3 in amino acids: CASSLTWVLNGYTF. DNA of the CDR3: TGTGCCAGCAGTTTAACGTGGGTTCTTAATGGCTACACCTTC.

This chain links TRBV5-6 with TRBJ2-3; 7 bases match TRBD2. CDR3 length: 15 amino acids. Losses at the gene ends were 2 bases for V and 5 bases for J; bases not matched to a gene: 8. CDR1 SGHDT and CDR2 YYEEEE come from the germline V gene. Here the CDR3 reads CASSFRGRAKDTQYF. In DNA form, the CDR3 reads TGTGCCAGCAGCTTCCGGGGGAGGGCCAAAGATACGCAGTATTTT.

This rearrangement joins TRBV9 to TRBJ2-3; no firm D call. V was trimmed by 1 base and J by 4 bases, leaving 7 bases between them. The CDR3 is 13 residues long. Per the germline V gene, CDR1 is SGDLS and CDR2 is YYNGEE. Here the CDR3 reads CASSVTGADTQYF. As DNA, the CDR3 is TGTGCCAGCAGCGTAACTGGGGCAGATACGCAGTATTTT. The full variable domain, completed using reference TRBV9 and TRBJ2-3, is DSGVTQTPKHLITATGQRVTLRCSPRSGDLSVYWYQQSLDQGLQFLIQYYNGEERAKGNILERFSAQQFPDLHSELNLSSLELGDSALYFCASSVTGADTQYFGPGTRLTVL.

The chain carries TRBV7-9 and TRBJ2-1; 12 bases map to TRBD2. V gave up 5 bases and J gave up 5 bases; unmatched junction bases: 7. The V gene's germline CDR1 is SEHNR and CDR2 FQNEAQ (reference sequence). The CDR3 runs to 16 residues. CDR3 residues: CASSTRLAGVDNEQFF. The CDR3 DNA follows: TGTGCCAGCAGCACGCGACTAGCGGGAGTGGACAATGAGCAGTTCTTC.

This chain links TRBV19 with TRBJ1-2; no reliable D call. The V gene's germline CDR1 is LNHDA and CDR2 SQIVND (reference sequence). The V end was cut by 5 bases, the J end by 4 bases, with 14 bases between. This CDR3 comprises 14 residues. CDR3 in amino acids: CASSPQTGPYGYTF. CDR3 nucleotide sequence: TGTGCCAGTAGTCCTCAGACCGGCCCCTATGGCTACACCTTC.

The V and J genes are TRBV28 and TRBJ2-7, with 8 bases that match TRBD1. Unmatched junction bases numbered 8, after V lost 7 bases and J lost 0 bases. The germline CDR1 and CDR2 sequences are MDHEN and SYDVKM. The CDR3 has 15 residues. CDR3 nucleotide sequence: TGTGCCAGCATCCCTAGGGACAGGCACTCCTACGAGCAGTACTTC. Translation: CASIPRDRHSYEQYF.

The CDR3 bases are TGTGCCAGCTCACCGGGAAACGGGAGAGGTCAGCCCCAGCATTTT. Protein product: CASSPGNGRGQPQHF. V and J are TRBV18 and TRBJ1-5; D gene uncertain. V lost 3 bases and J lost 6, with 15 bases in between. CDR1 and CDR2 from the germline V gene are KGHSH and LQKENI. The CDR3 is 15 residues long.

The V gene is TRBV5-1, the J gene TRBJ1-5; 7 nucleotides align to TRBD1. Germline loops: CDR1 SGHRS, CDR2 YFSETQ. Trimming removed 4 bases from V and 3 bases from J; junction bases left unmatched: 4. This CDR3 is built from 14 residues. CDR3 protein: CASSPGQLNQPQHF. CDR3 sequence (DNA): TGCGCCAGCAGCCCGGGACAGCTCAATCAGCCCCAGCATTTT.

The genes are TRBV18 and TRBJ2-2, with unresolved D. The CDR3 is 15 residues long. V dropped 1 base and J dropped 1 base, with 7 bases sitting between them. Germline CDR1 KGHSH, CDR2 LQKENI. The CDR3 DNA is TGTGCCAGCTCACCACGGACGGGGAACACCGGGGAGCTGTTTTTT. This translates into CASSPRTGNTGELFF.

The chain recombines TRBV9 with TRBJ2-1; D ambiguous. The V and J ends lost 0 bases and 4 bases respectively, with 5 bases between them. Germline-derived CDR1 and CDR2 are SGDLS and YYNGEE. CDR3 length: 13 amino acids. For the CDR3, the DNA is TGTGCCAGCAGCGTAGGCAATTACAATGAGCAGTTCTTC. This codes for CASSVGNYNEQFF.

This clone was observed a single time. V gene TRBV9 combines with J gene TRBJ2-7; TRBD1 is a possible D gene (6 bases). Trimming pared 0 bases from V and 2 bases from J, leaving 12 bases between. Per germline, CDR1 SGDLS and CDR2 YYNGEE. This CDR3 spans 15 amino acids. CDR3 sequence reads: CASSVGQATTYEQYF. The DNA of the CDR3 is TGTGCCAGCAGCGTAGGACAGGCCACTACCTACGAGCAGTACTTC.

This rearrangement joins TRBV11-2 to TRBJ2-6; TRBD2 matches 7 bases. Germline CDR1 reads SGHAT; CDR2 reads FQNNGV. CDR3 size: 19 residues. The V segment lost 1 base and the J segment 2 bases; nucleotides outside the gene matches: 11. The CDR3 spells CASSLVFGGNAAGANVLTF. As DNA, the CDR3 is TGTGCCAGCAGCTTAGTGTTCGGGGGGAATGCTGCTGGGGCCAACGTCCTGACTTTC. The whole variable domain, remainder taken from reference TRBV11-2 and TRBJ2-6, is EAGVAQSPRYKIIEKRQSVAFWCNPISGHATLYWYQQILGQGPKLLIQFQNNGVVDDSQLPKDRFSAERLKGVDSTLKIQPAKLEDSAVYLCASSLVFGGNAAGANVLTFGAGSRLTVL.

The chain recombines TRBV25-1 with TRBJ1-1; D is unclear. V was clipped by 3 bases and J by 6 bases, with 11 bases between them. Germline V CDR1 and CDR2: MGHDK, SYGVNS. The CDR3 runs to 13 residues. The CDR3 nucleotides are TGTGCCAGCAGTGATTGGGTGGCCGCTGAAGCTTTCTTT. Amino acids: CASSDWVAAEAFF.

The gene calls are TRBV6-1 and TRBJ1-6; no definite D call. CDR3 length: 17 residues. V gave up 2 bases and J gave up 1 base, with 12 bases separating them. Looked up from germline, CDR1 is MNHNS and CDR2 is SASEGT. CDR3 sequence: CASSEMGSRSYNSPLHF. In DNA form, the CDR3 reads TGTGCCAGCAGTGAAATGGGCTCCAGGTCCTATAATTCACCCCTCCACTTT.